The 13 T cell receptor beta chains below were found in one sample sequenced in a study of shared clonotypes between healthy human individuals. The table came from immunoSEQ multiplex PCR; TCRdb's copy has only in-frame clones and leaves some out. The sample lists 400,000 to 500,000 clones, around 80% seen once, with roughly 12% in the top ten. Sequenced sample: PBMCs. These receptors were taken from a middle-aged woman in good health. Some clones in this sample may be carry-over from other donors' samples.

V and J are TRBV27 and TRBJ1-2, with D maybe TRBD1 (6 bases). This CDR3 contains 15 residues. Germline assignment: CDR1 MNHEY and CDR2 SMNVEV (reference sequence). Trimming removed 6 bases from V and 3 bases from J, with 17 bases in between. CDR3 DNA sequence: TGTGCCAGCAGACCAAACAGGGTCACTTACTATGGCTACACCTTC. Translated, it gives CASRPNRVTYYGYTF.

There are a few counts of this clone. The chain carries TRBV10-1 and TRBJ1-2; 7 bases map to TRBD1. V lost 6 bases and J lost 8; bases outside the gene matches: 9. CDR1 and CDR2 (germline): WNHNN, SYGVQD (reference sequence). The CDR3 spans 13 residues. CDR3 region: CASSLQGPRGYTF. The CDR3 DNA sequence: TGCGCCAGCAGCTTACAGGGGCCGCGGGGCTACACCTTC.

This chain connects TRBV9 to TRBJ1-3; D gene ambiguous. Trimming shortened V by 4 bases and J by 3 bases, and 17 bases separated the two germline ends. This CDR3 has 16 residues. Germline lookup yields CDR1 SGDLS and CDR2 YYNGEE. The CDR3 nucleotides read TGTGCCAGCAGCCCTTACCCAAGGGTGGGTGGAAACACCATATATTTT. This sequence encodes CASSPYPRVGGNTIYF.

V gene TRBV2 combines with J gene TRBJ2-5; a possible D gene is TRBD1 (5 bases). The V end lost 6 bases, the J end lost 9 bases, and 11 bases lay between the germline ends. The CDR3 sequence is 11 residues long. Germline CDR1 is SNHLY and CDR2 is FYNNEI. As DNA, the CDR3 is TGTGCCAGCAGGGAAACAGGTCCCCAGTACTTC. The encoded protein is CASRETGPQYF.

On this clone itself: One end of the junction varies from germline; a read error may be responsible. CDR3 sequence: CATSNPLRGAPGNEKLFF. CDR3 nucleotides: TGTGCCACAAGCAATCCCTTGAGGGGGGCGCCGGGTAATGAAAAACTGTTTTTT. The chain couples TRBV15 to TRBJ1-4, with D perhaps matching TRBD1 (6 bases). Germline assignment: CDR1 LNHNV and CDR2 YYDKDF (reference sequence). This CDR3 is built from 18 residues.

The J gene is TRBJ2-7, the V gene TRBV21-1; no DNA check was done on the table's D call, TRBD1. TRBV21-1 is assigned pseudogene status. CDR3 size: 15 residues. CDR3 sequence reads: CASSAPGHNSYEQYF. The CDR3 DNA reads as TGTGCCAGCAGCGCACCGGGACATAACTCCTACGAGCAGTACTTC.

The rearrangement links TRBV4-1 to TRBJ2-7, with 7 bases lining up with TRBD2. J was trimmed by 3 bases and V by 4 bases; bases with no gene match: 15. The CDR3 extends over 17 amino acids. Germline V gives CDR1 MGHRA, CDR2 YSYEKL. CDR3 nucleotides: TGCGCCAGCAGCCTGGGCTTCGAAGGGAGGGTAATCTACGAGCAGTACTTC. Translating gives CASSLGFEGRVIYEQYF.

V gene TRBV19 combines with J gene TRBJ2-1; D unresolved. Germline-derived CDR1 and CDR2 are LNHDA and SQIVND (reference sequence). V lost 5 bases, J lost 5 bases, and 4 bases lay in between. CDR3 size: 11 residues. CDR3 residues: CASSGDNEQFF. The CDR3 DNA sequence: TGTGCCAGTAGTGGGGACAATGAGCAGTTCTTC.

Regarding this clone: At one end, the junction sequence differs from germline, possibly due to a read error. J is TRBJ1-3 and V is TRBV5-1; the D gene is possibly TRBD1 (5 bases). Germline V CDR1 and CDR2: SGHRS, YFSETQ. The CDR3 is made up of 16 amino acids. CDR3: CASSFTQGSSGSTIYF. The CDR3 DNA is TGCGCCAGCAGCTTTACGCAGGGTTCTTCTGGAAGCACCATATATTTT.

This chain uses TRBV6-1 with TRBJ2-7, with D perhaps TRBD1 or TRBD2 (5 bases each). Trimming removed 10 bases at V and 0 bases at J, with 10 bases between. The CDR3 sequence is 12 residues long. CDR1 MNHNS and CDR2 SASEGT come from the germline V gene. The DNA for the CDR3 is TGTGCCACTGGGACGGTCTCCTACGAGCAGTACTTC. Translating gives CATGTVSYEQYF.

This rearrangement joins TRBV29-1 to TRBJ2-3; TRBD1 agrees at 7 bases. This CDR3 comprises 14 residues. V lost 7 bases to trimming and J lost 2 bases; unmatched junction nucleotides: 9. CDR1 and CDR2 (germline): SQVTM, ANQGSEA. The CDR3 DNA is TGCAGCGGTGATAGGACAGGAGACACAGATACGCAGTATTTT. The encoded protein is CSGDRTGDTDTQYF.

The chain combines TRBV5-4 with TRBJ1-2, with D unresolved. The CDR3 is 16 residues long. Germline lookup yields CDR1 SGHNT and CDR2 YYREEE (reference sequence). V lost 3 bases and J 1 base, leaving 16 bases between the germline ends. The CDR3 region is CASSSVGRRGNYGYTF. The DNA of the CDR3 is TGTGCCAGCAGCTCCGTTGGACGACGCGGTAACTATGGCTACACCTTC.

The rearrangement joins TRBV18 to TRBJ2-2, with TRBD1 identical over 9 bases. Germline V gives CDR1 KGHSH, CDR2 LQKENI. J gave up 3 bases and V 3 bases, and 5 bases lay outside the gene matches. The length of the CDR3 is 16 residues. CDR3 residues: CASSPGQGRDTGELFF. The CDR3 nucleotides are TGTGCCAGCTCACCGGGACAGGGACGGGACACCGGGGAGCTGTTTTTT.